This T cell receptor beta chain was documented in a study of OX40 agonist ivuxolimab in advanced cancers. Trimming shortened V by 5 bases and J by 10 bases, and 14 bases separated the two germline ends. This CDR3 has 12 residues. From germline, CDR1 is SGHAT and CDR2 FQDESV (reference sequence). Baseline, cycle 4 day 1, and cycle 7 day 1 were the blood sampling points. This clone was recorded a few times. Data came from immunoSEQ multiplex PCR; TCRdb stores just in-frame clones and leaves some out. The sample lists 60,000 to 90,000 clones, around four fifths occurring once. The chain has TRBV11-1 and TRBJ1-1, with D unclear. This TCR came from an adult with an advanced solid tumor such as melanoma, head and neck, liver or kidney cancer. Sample: CD4+ or CD8+ T cells sorted from blood, taken in a trial of the OX40 agonist ivuxolimab. The CDR3 spells CASSRQGRGAFF. The CDR3 bases are TGTGCCAGCAGCAGGCAAGGCCGGGGAGCTTTCTTT.